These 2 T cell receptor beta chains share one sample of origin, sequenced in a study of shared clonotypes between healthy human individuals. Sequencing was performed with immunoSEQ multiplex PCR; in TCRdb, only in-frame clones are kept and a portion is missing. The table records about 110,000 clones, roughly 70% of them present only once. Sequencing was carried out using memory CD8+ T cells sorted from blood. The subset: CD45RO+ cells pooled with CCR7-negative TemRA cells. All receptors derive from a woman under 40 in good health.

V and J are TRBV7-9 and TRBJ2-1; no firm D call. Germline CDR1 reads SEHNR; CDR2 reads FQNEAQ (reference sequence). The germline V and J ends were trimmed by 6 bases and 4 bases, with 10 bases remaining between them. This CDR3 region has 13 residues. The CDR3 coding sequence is TGTGCCAGCAGACTCGACAAGTACAATGAGCAGTTCTTC. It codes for CASRLDKYNEQFF. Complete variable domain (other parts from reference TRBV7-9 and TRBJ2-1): DTGVSQNPRHKITKRGQNVTFRCDPISEHNRLYWYRQTLGQGPEFLTYFQNEAQLEKSRLLSDRFSAERPKGSFSTLEIQRTEQGDSAMYLCASRLDKYNEQFFGPGTRLTVL.

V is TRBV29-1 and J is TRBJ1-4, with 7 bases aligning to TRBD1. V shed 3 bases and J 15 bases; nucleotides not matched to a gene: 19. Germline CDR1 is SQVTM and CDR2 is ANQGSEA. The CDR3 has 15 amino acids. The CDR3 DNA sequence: TGCAGCGTTGAGGATTCGGGGACGAGTGGACAGGAGGTGTTTTTT. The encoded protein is CSVEDSGTSGQEVFF.